The source of this T cell receptor beta chain is a study of T cells after yellow fever vaccination. V was trimmed by 4 bases and J by 7 bases, leaving 16 bases between them. CDR1 is MNHEY and CDR2 is SVGAGI in the germline V gene. The CDR3 is made up of 14 amino acids. Concerning this clonotype itself: Its target is unknown.

The 5'RACE template-switching step produced TCR cDNA and added a universal primer site and UMIs. A single record per CDR3 protein comes from TCRdb applying MiXCR to the 5' RACE reads. This sample has approximately 160,000 distinct CDR3 sequences, with 5.5% to 7.5% found just once. General study results and limits: Contamination of FACS-sorted repertoires by abundant clonotypes from the bulk population could occur. A secondary response was less intense yet reached its peak sooner, at day 5 versus 15.

The sequence derives from a man between 18 and 35 years old who received the YFV17D yellow fever vaccine. The J gene is TRBJ1-1, the V gene TRBV6-5, with D possibly matching TRBD1 (6 bases). The sequencing used CD4+ T cells sorted from PBMCs, collected on the day of the first yellow fever vaccination. CDR3 region: CASSSPGTSIEAFF. In DNA form, the CDR3 reads TGTGCCAGCAGTTCCCCCGGGACAAGCATTGAAGCTTTCTTT.